The 29 T cell receptor beta chains below come from one sample, sequenced in a study of blood T cell repertoires in COVID-19. TCRdb's copy holds only in-frame clones and misses some; the assay was immunoSEQ multiplex PCR. The table includes about 190,000 clones, 82% detected once. Sequences were obtained from peripheral blood. These TCRs come from a woman aged 55-70 years with COVID-19, enrolled during active disease.

The chain employs TRBV27 and TRBJ2-7, with TRBD2 matching over 7 bases. The V gene's germline CDR1 is MNHEY and CDR2 SMNVEV (reference sequence). Trimming at V came to 2 bases and at J to 0 bases, leaving 4 bases not matched to a gene. This CDR3 is 15 amino acids long. CDR3 DNA: TGTGCCAGCAGTTTAGCTAGCGGCAGCTCCTACGAGCAGTACGTC. It is translated as CASSLASGSSYEQYV.

The CDR3 nucleotides read TGTGCCAGCAGTCCTACCGAGGGCACTGAAGCTTTCTTT. This codes for CASSPTEGTEAFF. The chain employs TRBV7-8 and TRBJ1-1; D unclear. Trimming removed 6 bases at V and 4 bases at J, with 12 bases between. From germline, CDR1 is SGHVS and CDR2 FQNEAQ. The CDR3 has 13 amino acids. The full variable domain, in which reference TRBV7-8 and TRBJ1-1 provide the parts outside the CDR3, is GAGVSQSPRYKVAKRGQDVALRCDPISGHVSLFWYQQALGQGPEFLTYFQNEAQLDKSGLPSDRFFAERPEGSVSTLKIQRTQQEDSAVYLCASSPTEGTEAFFGQGTRLTVV.

The chain is built from TRBV6-5 and TRBJ2-7, with 11 bases aligning to TRBD2. The CDR3 runs 15 residues. CDR1 is MNHEY and CDR2 is SVGAGI in the germline V gene. The V segment lost 2 bases and the J segment 6 bases; nucleotides outside the gene matches: 6. CDR3: CASSYGPSGRTEQYF. In nucleotides, the CDR3 is TGTGCCAGCAGTTACGGACCTAGCGGGAGGACCGAGCAGTACTTC.

This chain links TRBV5-8 with TRBJ1-4, with D possibly TRBD1 on 5 matching bases. V was clipped by 2 bases and J by 3 bases, with 11 bases between them. The CDR3 runs 15 residues. In germline, CDR1 is SGHTS, CDR2 YDEGEE. The CDR3 protein is CASSFLGGANEKLFF. CDR3 coding DNA: TGTGCCAGCAGCTTCTTGGGGGGTGCTAATGAAAAACTGTTTTTT.

The rearrangement links TRBV15 to TRBJ2-1, with TRBD2 matching over 10 bases. Losses at the gene ends were 1 base for V and 6 bases for J; bases not matched to a gene: 3. There are 15 residues in the CDR3. The V gene's germline CDR1 is LNHNV and CDR2 YYDKDF (reference sequence). CDR3 in DNA: TGTGCCACCAGCAGAGTCGGGACTAGCGTCAATGAGCAGTTCTTC. As protein: CATSRVGTSVNEQFF.

This clone was counted a single time. The chain couples TRBV12-3 or TRBV12-4 to TRBJ2-7, with D perhaps matching TRBD1 (6 bases). This CDR3 is 13 amino acids long. The germline V and J ends were trimmed by 3 bases and 2 bases, with 8 bases remaining between them. The CDR3 reads CASSFGGTYEQYF. CDR3 bases: TGTGCCAGCAGTTTTGGGGGCACCTACGAGCAGTACTTC.

This clone was seen only once. The chain's CDR3 is CAWHAQGGYEQYF. The CDR3 DNA reads as TGTGCCTGGCACGCACAGGGTGGCTACGAGCAGTACTTC. V is TRBV30 and J is TRBJ2-7; possible D gene TRBD1, 6 bases. Between the trimmed V and J ends, which lost 5 bases and 3 bases, there was a span of 14 bases. The CDR3 runs 13 residues. From germline, CDR1 is GTSNPN and CDR2 SVGIG (reference sequence).

The genes are TRBV7-9 and TRBJ2-3; D gene unclear. Germline V gives CDR1 SEHNR, CDR2 FQNEAQ (reference sequence). This CDR3 is built from 13 residues. V lost 3 bases and J 8 bases, leaving 12 bases between the germline ends. The CDR3 DNA follows: TGTGCCAGCAGCTTGAATCCAGGTGGTACGCAGTATTTT. This sequence encodes CASSLNPGGTQYF.

The V gene is TRBV6-5, the J gene TRBJ1-4; 9 bases fit TRBD1. Germline lookup yields CDR1 MNHEY and CDR2 SVGAGI. The CDR3 has 15 residues. The V gene end was trimmed by 0 bases and the J gene end by 8 bases; junction bases not matched to a gene: 4. The CDR3 coding sequence is TGTGCCAGCAGTTACTCCGGGACAGGGAGGGAAAAACTGTTTTTT. This gives the protein CASSYSGTGREKLFF.

The CDR3 reads CASSLVASGTWNEQFF. Written as DNA, the CDR3 is TGTGCCAGCAGCTTGGTGGCTAGCGGGACGTGGAATGAGCAGTTCTTC. The rearrangement uses TRBV5-8 and TRBJ2-1, with 9 positions matching TRBD2. Trimming cost V 0 bases and J 7 bases; bases outside gene matches: 8. Germline V gene sequence: CDR1 SGHTS, CDR2 YDEGEE. The CDR3 runs 16 residues.

The chain uses TRBV12-2 and TRBJ2-1; no DNA check was done on the table's D call, TRBD2. TRBV12-2 is reported as a pseudogene. This CDR3 region has 12 residues. CDR3 region: CASRSGLAGQFF. The CDR3 region has the DNA TGTGCAAGTCGCAGTGGACTAGCGGGGCAGTTCTTC.

The chain employs TRBV23-1 and TRBJ2-3, with 12 bases matching TRBD2. TRBV23-1 is an ORF, and what it does is uncertain. This CDR3 has 18 residues. V trimming: 6 bases; J trimming: 0 bases; junction bases outside the gene matches: 10. CDR3 nucleotides: TGCGCCAGCAGCTTGCGGCTAGCGGGGGGGGCAAGCACAGATACGCAGTATTTT. Translating it yields CASSLRLAGGASTDTQYF.

The J gene is TRBJ2-2, the V gene TRBV6-5; possibly TRBD2 for D (6 bases). The CDR3 length is 14 residues. CDR1 is MNHEY and CDR2 is SVGAGI in the germline V gene. Trimming left V 6 bases short and J 0 bases short, with 8 bases between. CDR3 region: CASSRDSNTGELFF. The CDR3, as DNA: TGTGCCAGCAGCCGGGACTCGAACACCGGGGAGCTGTTTTTT.

This clone was counted between two and nine times. The chain carries TRBV6-5 and TRBJ1-5; tentative D call: TRBD1 (5 bases). Trimming took off 5 bases at V and 6 bases at J, with 17 bases between the two ends. Per germline, CDR1 MNHEY and CDR2 SVGAGI. The CDR3 sequence is 15 residues long. Written as DNA, the CDR3 is TGTGCCAGCAGTCAGACCAGGGTAGAGAGTCAGCCCCAGCATTTT. This gives the protein CASSQTRVESQPQHF.

This chain uses TRBV3-1 (or the pseudogene TRBV3-2) with TRBJ2-1, with 11 bases identical to TRBD2. The CDR3 spans 15 residues. Trimming removed 5 bases from V and 10 bases from J; junction bases left unmatched: 10. Germline CDR1 and CDR2: LGHDT and YNNKEL (reference sequence). The CDR3 nucleotides read TGTGCCAGCAGCGCCCTAGCGGGAGGTGATGGGGAGCAGTTCTTC. As protein: CASSALAGGDGEQFF.

The J gene is TRBJ2-1, the V gene TRBV19, with D unresolved. Trimming left V 2 bases short and J 4 bases short, with 9 bases between. CDR3 length equals 14 residues. CDR1 and CDR2 (germline): LNHDA, SQIVND (reference sequence). The CDR3 here is CASSINTAYNEQFF. CDR3 nucleotides: TGTGCCAGTAGTATAAACACAGCATACAATGAGCAGTTCTTC.

The chain combines TRBV7-9 with TRBJ2-7; possibly TRBD2 for D (6 bases). The CDR3 covers 14 residues. The germline CDR1 and CDR2 sequences are SEHNR and FQNEAQ (reference sequence). The germline V and J ends were trimmed by 2 bases and 7 bases, with 15 bases remaining between them. The CDR3 nucleotides are TGTGCCAGCAGCTTAACCGGGAGAGCTAGGGAGCAGTACTTC. Translated: CASSLTGRAREQYF.

The rearrangement joins TRBV2 to TRBJ1-2, with D uncertain. The germline V gene encodes CDR1 SNHLY and CDR2 FYNNEI. V was pared by 0 bases and J by 5 bases, with 4 bases between. The CDR3 consists of 12 residues. CDR3: CASSEATYGYTF. CDR3 DNA sequence: TGTGCCAGCAGTGAAGCGACATATGGCTACACCTTC.

This chain uses TRBV6-6 with TRBJ2-6; weak D call: TRBD2 (6 bases). Trimming removed 3 bases from V and 0 bases from J, with 9 bases in between. The CDR3 spans 16 residues. Germline V CDR1 and CDR2: MNHNY, SVGAGI (reference sequence). The CDR3 region has the DNA TGTGCCAGCAGTTATTCGGGGGTCTCTGGGGCCAACGTCCTGACTTTC. Protein sequence: CASSYSGVSGANVLTF.

The V call is TRBV30, the J call TRBJ2-5; 8 positions agree with TRBD1. Germline values: CDR1 GTSNPN, CDR2 SVGIG (reference sequence). This CDR3 contains 15 residues. V dropped 4 bases and J dropped 5; count of bases not matched to a gene: 12. CDR3 DNA sequence: TGTGCCTGGACCAGGGACAGGCTGGGAACGGAGACCCAGTACTTC. Translating it yields CAWTRDRLGTETQYF. The complete variable domain, with remaining parts taken from reference TRBV30 and TRBJ2-5, reads SQTIHQWPATLVQPVGSPLSLECTVEGTSNPNLYWYRQAAGRGLQLLFYSVGIGQISSEVPQNLSASRPQDRQFILSSKKLLLSDSGFYLCAWTRDRLGTETQYFGPGTRLLVL.

V usage is TRBV6-6 and J usage is TRBJ2-7, with 9 bases identical to TRBD1. The CDR3 runs to 18 residues. Trimming cost V 5 bases and J 0 bases; bases outside gene matches: 14. Germline lookup yields CDR1 MNHNY and CDR2 SVGAGI (reference sequence). The CDR3 coding sequence is TGTGCCAGCAGTCCCCTCGCGCCGGGGACAGGGTTCTCCTACGAGCAGTACGTC. The encoded protein is CASSPLAPGTGFSYEQYV.

The V call is TRBV9, the J call TRBJ1-3; 8 bases agree with TRBD1. CDR3 size: 18 residues. Looked up from germline, CDR1 is SGDLS and CDR2 is YYNGEE. The V and J ends lost 0 bases and 1 base, in that order; junction bases with no gene match: 9. CDR3 sequence (DNA): TGTGCCAGCAGCGTAGAACCGTTCCGGACAGGGTCTGGAAACACCATATATTTT. Protein sequence: CASSVEPFRTGSGNTIYF. Looking up the rest from reference TRBV9 and TRBJ1-3 gives the full variable domain: DSGVTQTPKHLITATGQRVTLRCSPRSGDLSVYWYQQSLDQGLQFLIQYYNGEERAKGNILERFSAQQFPDLHSELNLSSLELGDSALYFCASSVEPFRTGSGNTIYFGEGSWLTVV.

V and J are TRBV14 and TRBJ2-3; possibly TRBD2 for D (6 bases). This CDR3 is built from 15 residues. Trimming took off 0 bases at V and 9 bases at J, with 16 bases between the two ends. Germline-derived CDR1 and CDR2 are SGHDN and FVKESK. This CDR3 reads CASSQDRDWVDTQYF. DNA of the CDR3: TGTGCCAGCAGCCAAGACCGGGACTGGGTCGACACGCAGTATTTT.

Concerning this clone itself: Other DNA sequences from this sample encode an identical CDR3 as well. This rearrangement joins TRBV5-4 to TRBJ2-5, with TRBD1 as a possible D gene (6 bases). This CDR3 contains 14 residues. CDR1 is SGHNT, CDR2 YYREEE, per germline (reference sequence). The germline V and J ends were trimmed by 1 base and 2 bases, with 9 bases remaining between them. CDR3 DNA: TGTGCCAGCAGCTTGTCAGGGGTGCAAGAGACCCAGTACTTC. Its protein is CASSLSGVQETQYF.

The chain couples TRBV15 to TRBJ1-2, with TRBD1 matching 7 bases. The CDR3 has 15 residues. The junction had 7 bases not matched to a gene; V was cut back by 3 bases and J by 3 bases. Germline CDR1 and CDR2: LNHNV and YYDKDF (reference sequence). CDR3 DNA: TGTGCCACCAGCAGTGATACAGGGGCGCACTATGGCTACACCTTC. It codes for CATSSDTGAHYGYTF.

This chain links TRBV27 with TRBJ1-2; 8 bases map to TRBD1. This CDR3 is 17 amino acids long. The junction had 10 bases not matched to a gene; V was cut back by 0 bases and J by 4 bases. Per the germline V gene, CDR1 is MNHEY and CDR2 is SMNVEV (reference sequence). The CDR3 protein is CASSLSDRDVLGYGYTF. DNA for the CDR3: TGTGCCAGCAGTTTATCGGACAGGGATGTGCTAGGCTATGGCTACACCTTC.

J is TRBJ2-2 and V is TRBV19; TRBD1 matches 7 bases. This CDR3 comprises 14 residues. Germline V gene sequence: CDR1 LNHDA, CDR2 SQIVND (reference sequence). J gave up 1 base and V 7 bases, and 3 bases lay outside the gene matches. In DNA form, the CDR3 reads TGTGCCAGTATGAGGACAGGGAACACCGGGGAGCTGTTTTTT. Protein product: CASMRTGNTGELFF.

This clone was seen only once. The chain uses TRBV3-1 (or the pseudogene TRBV3-2) and TRBJ2-5, with D hard to call. V was shortened by 1 base and J by 5 bases, with 11 bases between the two germline ends. The germline V gene encodes CDR1 LGHDT and CDR2 YNNKEL (reference sequence). The CDR3 is 14 amino acids. CDR3 DNA sequence: TGTGCCAGCAGCCAAGCAGCAGGAAAGGAGACCCAGTACTTC. Translating gives CASSQAAGKETQYF.

V usage is TRBV29-1 and J usage is TRBJ2-7; D possibly corresponds to TRBD1 (5 bases). Germline V gives CDR1 SQVTM, CDR2 ANQGSEA. The CDR3 sequence is 12 residues long. V was clipped by 5 bases and J by 6 bases, with 14 bases between them. CDR3 DNA sequence: TGCAGCGTTTGGACATCAACCACCGAGCAGTACTTC. Translated: CSVWTSTTEQYF.